This T cell receptor beta chain emerged from a study of T-cell reconstitution after alpha-beta-depleted transplantation in children. This clonotype was detected only a few times. Unique molecular identifiers were used to barcode this TCRbeta library. TCRdb passed the PCR reads through MiXCR, listing each CDR3 protein once. Of about 480,000 distinct CDR3 sequences in the sample, 12% were seen once. The CDR3 contains 15 residues. With V trimmed by 4 bases and J by 5 bases, 8 bases remained unmatched. The sample consisted of PBMCs from the stem cell graft donor, taken from the stem cell graft. The chain uses TRBV12-3 or TRBV12-4 and TRBJ2-5; 9 bases align to TRBD2. The receptor was isolated from a human donor who donated a stem cell graft to a child with combined immunodeficiency. The CDR3 region has the DNA TGTGCCAGCAGTTCCAGAGCGGGGGGCTGGGAGACCCAGTACTTC. This gives the protein CASSSRAGGWETQYF.